These T cell receptor beta chains were read from a single sample in a study of blood T cell repertoires in COVID-19. The method was immunoSEQ multiplex PCR; TCRdb's version includes in-frame clones alone and lacks a portion of them. The sample records roughly 35,000 clones, about 78% being singletons. The sequencing sample was made of peripheral blood. The receptor source for this set is a woman aged 55-75 years with acute or convalescent COVID-19. CDR3s include the opening cysteine and the closing phenylalanine or tryptophan. Fields, in order: J gene, V gene, CDR3 length, D gene, clone size, CDR3 protein, CDR3 DNA. D genes are given only for firm matches. Size is stated for part of the rows, as once, few or many counts, or as a class when the clone is expanded.

TRBJ2-5	TRBV4-1	17	TRBD2	.	CASSPGGLAAKEETQYF	TGCGCCAGCAGCCCTGGGGGACTAGCGGCTAAAGAAGAGACCCAGTACTTC
TRBJ2-7	TRBV2	11	.	few	CASSAGYEQYF	TGTGCCAGCAGTGCGGGGTACGAGCAGTACTTC
TRBJ2-1	TRBV9	15	.	.	CASSVRSGPYNEQFF	TGTGCCAGCAGCGTCCGGTCAGGGCCTTACAATGAGCAGTTCTTC
TRBJ2-6	TRBV11-3	15	.	.	CASSSPGAGANVLTF	TGTGCCAGCAGCTCACCAGGGGCCGGGGCCAACGTCCTGACTTTC
TRBJ2-7	TRBV20-1	11	.	.	CSAPLLYEQYF	TGCAGTGCCCCCCTTCTCTACGAGCAGTACTTC
TRBJ1-1	TRBV4-2	16	.	.	CASSQSILQGNTEAFF	TGTGCCAGCAGCCAATCCATCCTACAGGGGAACACTGAAGCTTTCTTT
TRBJ2-5	TRBV10-2	15	.	.	CASSESVGGRETQYF	TGCGCCAGCAGTGAGTCGGTCGGGGGTCGGGAGACCCAGTACTTC
TRBJ2-2	TRBV18	15	.	.	CASSPPTSVPGELFF	TGTGCCAGCTCACCACCCACTTCTGTACCCGGGGAGCTGTTTTTT
TRBJ2-7	TRBV18	13	.	.	CASSQEGPYQQYF	TGTGCCAGCTCACAGGAGGGACCCTATCAGCAGTACTTC
TRBJ2-5	TRBV5-1	20	TRBD2	.	CASSFGLAGATINIQETQYF	TGCGCCAGCAGCTTCGGACTAGCGGGGGCCACGATTAACATCCAAGAGACCCAGTACTTC
TRBJ2-6	TRBV19	16	.	.	CASSRTGSSGANVLTF	TGTGCCAGTAGTAGAACAGGGAGTTCTGGGGCCAACGTCCTGACTTTC
TRBJ2-5	TRBV7-7	16	TRBD2	.	CASSLAVAGGRETQYF	TGTGCCAGCAGCTTAGCAGTAGCGGGGGGGCGAGAGACCCAGTACTTC
TRBJ2-2	TRBV4-1	13	.	.	CASSRSSSGELFF	TGCGCCAGCAGCCGGAGCTCGTCCGGGGAGCTGTTTTTT
TRBJ2-2	TRBV3-1/TRBV3-2	15	TRBD1	few	CASSLGQGTTGELFF	TGTGCCAGCAGCCTAGGACAGGGAACGACCGGGGAGCTGTTTTTT
TRBJ2-1	TRBV3-1/TRBV3-2	13	TRBD1	.	CASSPDRGAEQFF	TGTGCCAGCAGCCCCGACAGGGGTGCTGAGCAGTTCTTC
TRBJ2-3	TRBV3-1/TRBV3-2	15	TRBD1	.	CASSRDPQGADTQYF	TGTGCCAGCAGCCGCGACCCTCAGGGGGCAGATACGCAGTATTTT
TRBJ1-1	TRBV5-6	13	.	.	CASSLESGVLAFF	TGTGCCAGCAGCTTGGAATCAGGGGTCCTGGCTTTCTTT
TRBJ1-2	TRBV4-1	14	TRBD1	.	CASSQGIGGAHCTF	TGCGCCAGCAGCCAAGGGATAGGGGGCGCGCATTGCACCTTC
TRBJ2-7	TRBV24-1	14	.	.	CATQDTGDPYEQYF	TGTGCCACCCAGGACACTGGCGACCCCTACGAGCAGTACTTC